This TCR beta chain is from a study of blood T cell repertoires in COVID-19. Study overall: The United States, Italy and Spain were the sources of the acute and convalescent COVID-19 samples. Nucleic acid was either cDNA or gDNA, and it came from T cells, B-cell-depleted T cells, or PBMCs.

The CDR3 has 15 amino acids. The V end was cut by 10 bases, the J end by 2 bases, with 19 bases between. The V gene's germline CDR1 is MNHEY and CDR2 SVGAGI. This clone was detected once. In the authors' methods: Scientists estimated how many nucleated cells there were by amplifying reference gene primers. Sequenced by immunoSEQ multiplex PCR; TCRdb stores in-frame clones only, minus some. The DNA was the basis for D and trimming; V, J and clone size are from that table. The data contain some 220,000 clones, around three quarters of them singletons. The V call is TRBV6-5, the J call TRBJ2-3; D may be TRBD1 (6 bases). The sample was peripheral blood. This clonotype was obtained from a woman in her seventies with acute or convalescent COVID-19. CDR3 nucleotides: TGTGCCACCAGGGCACGGACAGCCTTCACAGATACGCAGTATTTT. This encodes CATRARTAFTDTQYF.